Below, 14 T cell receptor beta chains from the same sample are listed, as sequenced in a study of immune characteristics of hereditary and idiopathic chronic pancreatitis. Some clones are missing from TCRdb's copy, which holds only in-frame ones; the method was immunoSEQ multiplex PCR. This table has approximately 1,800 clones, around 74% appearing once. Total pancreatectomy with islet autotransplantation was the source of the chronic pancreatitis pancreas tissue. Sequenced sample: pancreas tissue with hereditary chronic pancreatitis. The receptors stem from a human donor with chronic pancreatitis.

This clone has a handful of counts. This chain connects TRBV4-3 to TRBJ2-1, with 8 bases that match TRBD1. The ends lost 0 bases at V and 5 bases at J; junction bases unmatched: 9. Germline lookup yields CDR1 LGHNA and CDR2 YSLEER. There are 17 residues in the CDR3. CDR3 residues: CASSQDPDRDGDNEQFF. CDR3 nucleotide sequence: TGCGCCAGCAGCCAAGATCCGGACAGGGACGGCGACAATGAGCAGTTCTTC.

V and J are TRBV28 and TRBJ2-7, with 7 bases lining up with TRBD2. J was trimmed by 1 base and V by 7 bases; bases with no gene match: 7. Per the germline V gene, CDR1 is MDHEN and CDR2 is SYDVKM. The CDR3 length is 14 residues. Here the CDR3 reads CASIPAGLSYEQYF. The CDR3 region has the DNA TGTGCCAGCATTCCAGCGGGGCTTTCCTACGAGCAGTACTTC. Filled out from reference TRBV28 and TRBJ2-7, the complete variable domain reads DVKVTQSSRYLVKRTGEKVFLECVQDMDHENMFWYRQDPGLGLRLIYFSYDVKMKEKGDIPEGYSVSREKKERFSLILESASTNQTSMYLCASIPAGLSYEQYFGPGTRLTVT.

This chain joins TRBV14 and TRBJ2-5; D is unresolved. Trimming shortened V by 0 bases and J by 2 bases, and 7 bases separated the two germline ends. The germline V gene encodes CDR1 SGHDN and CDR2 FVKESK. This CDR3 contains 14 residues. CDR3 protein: CASSQDGPQETQYF. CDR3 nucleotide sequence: TGTGCCAGCAGCCAAGACGGACCGCAAGAGACCCAGTACTTC.

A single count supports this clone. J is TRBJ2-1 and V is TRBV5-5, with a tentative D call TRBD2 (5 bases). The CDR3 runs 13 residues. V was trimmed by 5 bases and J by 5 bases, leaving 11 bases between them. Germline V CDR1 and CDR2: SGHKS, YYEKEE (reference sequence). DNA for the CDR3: TGTGCCAGCAGGCCGAGCGGCCACAATGAGCAGTTCTTC. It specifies CASRPSGHNEQFF.

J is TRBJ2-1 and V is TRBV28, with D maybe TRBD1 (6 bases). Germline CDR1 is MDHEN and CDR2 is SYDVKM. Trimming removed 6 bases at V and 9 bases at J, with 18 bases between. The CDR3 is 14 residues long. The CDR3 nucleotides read TGTGCCAGCAGCCTACAGGGTCTGGGAAGTGAGCAGTTCTTC. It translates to CASSLQGLGSEQFF.

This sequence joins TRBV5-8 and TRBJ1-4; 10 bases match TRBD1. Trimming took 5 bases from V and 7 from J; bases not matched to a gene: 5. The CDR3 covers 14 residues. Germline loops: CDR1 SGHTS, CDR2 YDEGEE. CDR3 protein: CASRRRQGAEKLFF. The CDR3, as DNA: TGTGCCAGCAGGAGGCGACAGGGGGCTGAAAAACTGTTTTTT. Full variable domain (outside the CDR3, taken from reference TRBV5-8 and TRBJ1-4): EAGVTQSPTHLIKTRGQQATLRCSPISGHTSVYWYQQALGLGLQFLLWYDEGEERNRGNFPPRFSGRQFPNYSSELNVNALELEDSALYLCASRRRQGAEKLFFGSGTQLSVL.

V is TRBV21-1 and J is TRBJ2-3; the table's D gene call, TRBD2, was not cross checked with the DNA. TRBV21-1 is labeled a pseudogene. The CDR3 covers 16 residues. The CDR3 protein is CASRRAASGRTDTQYF. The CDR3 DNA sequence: TGTGCCAGCAGAAGGGCGGCTAGCGGACGCACAGATACGCAGTATTTT.

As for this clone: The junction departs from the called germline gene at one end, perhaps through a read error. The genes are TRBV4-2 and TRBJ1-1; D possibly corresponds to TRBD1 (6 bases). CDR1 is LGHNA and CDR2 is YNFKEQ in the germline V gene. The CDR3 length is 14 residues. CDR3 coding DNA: TGTACCAGCAGCCAGGGGTCCGGGGCCACTGAAGCTTTCTTT. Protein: CTSSQGSGATEAFF.

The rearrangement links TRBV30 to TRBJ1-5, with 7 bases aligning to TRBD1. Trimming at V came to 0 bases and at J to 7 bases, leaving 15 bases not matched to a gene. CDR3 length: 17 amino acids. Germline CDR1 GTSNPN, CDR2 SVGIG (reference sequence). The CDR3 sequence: CAWSVSHGRGQGQPQHF. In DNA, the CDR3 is TGTGCCTGGAGTGTATCCCACGGGAGGGGGCAAGGGCAGCCCCAGCATTTT.

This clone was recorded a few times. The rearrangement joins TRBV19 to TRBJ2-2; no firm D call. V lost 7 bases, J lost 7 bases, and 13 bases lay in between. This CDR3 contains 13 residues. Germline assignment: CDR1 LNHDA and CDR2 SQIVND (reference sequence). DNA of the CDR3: TGTGCCAGTATTCTAGGATCGGGCGGGGAGCTGTTTTTT. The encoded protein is CASILGSGGELFF.

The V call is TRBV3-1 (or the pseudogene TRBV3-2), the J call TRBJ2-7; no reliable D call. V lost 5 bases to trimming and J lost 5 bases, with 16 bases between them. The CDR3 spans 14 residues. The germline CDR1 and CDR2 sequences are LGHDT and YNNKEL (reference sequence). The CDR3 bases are TGTGCCAGCAGCAGCCTCAACGGCATCCACGAGCAGTACTTC. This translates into CASSSLNGIHEQYF.

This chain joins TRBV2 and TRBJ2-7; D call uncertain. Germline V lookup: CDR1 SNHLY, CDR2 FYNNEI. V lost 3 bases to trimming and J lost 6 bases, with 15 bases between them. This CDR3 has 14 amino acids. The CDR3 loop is CASSEWVVSSEQYF. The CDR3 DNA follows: TGTGCCAGCAGTGAGTGGGTAGTGTCAAGCGAGCAGTACTTC.

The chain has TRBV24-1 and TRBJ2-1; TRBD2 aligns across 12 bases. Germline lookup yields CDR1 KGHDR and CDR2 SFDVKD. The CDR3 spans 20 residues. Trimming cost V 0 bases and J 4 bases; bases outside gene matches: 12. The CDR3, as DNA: TGTGCCACCAGTGATTTGCAATTCTCTCCGACTAGCGGGGGATACAATGAGCAGTTCTTC. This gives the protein CATSDLQFSPTSGGYNEQFF.

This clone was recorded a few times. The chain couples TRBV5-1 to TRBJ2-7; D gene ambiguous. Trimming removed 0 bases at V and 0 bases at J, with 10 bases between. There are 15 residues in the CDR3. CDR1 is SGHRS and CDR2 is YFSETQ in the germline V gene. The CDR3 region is CASSLALTISYEQYF. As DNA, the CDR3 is TGCGCCAGCAGCTTGGCACTCACCATCTCCTACGAGCAGTACTTC. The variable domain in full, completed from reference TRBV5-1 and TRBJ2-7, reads KAGVTQTPRYLIKTRGQQVTLSCSPISGHRSVSWYQQTPGQGLQFLFEYFSETQRNKGNFPGRFSGRQFSNSRSEMNVSTLELGDSALYLCASSLALTISYEQYFGPGTRLTVT.